The following is a T cell receptor (beta chain) sequence with its context. The specificity of this receptor is unknown. Per-base qualities were not stored, and no clone one base away is much larger. This specimen comes from a study of blood T cell repertoires in COVID-19 (dated by TCRdb to about 2020). In terms of the full investigation: Samples covering the acute and convalescent phases of COVID-19 were provided by collaborators in the United States, Italy and Spain. The material from the prospective study consisted of cDNA or gDNA derived from T cells, B-cell-depleted T cells, or PBMCs. Subjects who had been exposed to COVID-19, were actively infected with it, or had recovered from it provided the deeply sampled blood TCRbeta repertoires that made up the dataset. A freely available public database, intended as a resource for researchers studying the immune response to SARS-CoV-2, is where the repertoires were released. Samples came from the ongoing ImmuneRACE study (first 160 participants) plus 1,254 subjects from 6 global collaborators. The sample metadata nearly always contained a de-identified subject ID, COVID-19 status, age in years and sex. Where available, HLA class I and class II types were taken from metadata supplied by the sample provider and were not determined by assay-based typing. What the research found in general, with its limitations: Clinical and demographic metadata were provided uncurated, with the amount varying by source and participant.

In the prospective study, participants were about 18 to 100 years old, resided in around 25 geographic areas of the United States, and were enrolled through a virtual design. In the prospective study, participants were assigned to cohorts based on the clinical history participants reported in a screening survey and a study questionnaire. Recovered participants in ImmuneRACE Cohort 3 were defined as having two consecutive negative NP/OP PCR tests, clearance from a healthcare professional, or resolution of symptoms. In the prospective study, whole blood, serum and a nasopharyngeal or oropharyngeal swab were collected from each participant by mobile phlebotomists. Over an approximately 2-month period, participants in the prospective study had the option of providing additional blood draws and questionnaires. Before DNA extraction, prospective study blood samples were shipped either frozen or at room temperature.

TCRbeta CDR3 regions were amplified from genomic DNA by means of the immunoSEQ Assay, a bias-controlled multiplex PCR. As for the authors' bioinformatics: Within the assay, amplification of reference gene primers was used to estimate how many nucleated cells each sample contained. Sequence reads were collapsed and filtered to measure the absolute abundance of every unique TCRbeta CDR3 rearrangement. For each sample, productive Simpson clonality was calculated as the square root of Simpson's diversity index over productive rearrangements. TCRdb limited this immuneACCESS table to in-frame rearrangements with V and J called. A share of clones is missing; checked studies link under half to unresolved V genes, and the rest is unexplained. The DNA gave D and trimming, while V, J and clone size come from that table. The sample records roughly 400,000 clones, around 87% of which are singletons. The top ten hold approximately 9.3% of the sample.

Looking up the germline V gene (reference sequence) yields CDR1 GTSNPN and CDR2 SVGIG. The junction carries 16 bases between V and J, which are trimmed by 1 base and 6 bases respectively. There are 16 amino acids in the CDR3, from cysteine to phenylalanine inclusive. Solely the CDR3 DNA is kept, with 48 bases framed from the first base. The sample consisted of PBMCs or T cells enriched from blood (not recorded which). This clonotype was sampled from a woman in her forties or fifties who had recovered from COVID-19. Here the chain combines TRBV30 and TRBJ1-6, with the D gene not clear enough to name. The sequenced DNA is TGTGCCTGGAGTGAATCGGGTGTGGGTTTTAATTCACCCCTCCACTTT. The resulting protein is CAWSESGVGFNSPLHF.